The 23 T cell receptor beta chains given below trace back to one sample, sequenced in a study of T cells in Graves' hyperthyroidism and ophthalmopathy. Amplification targeted TCR beta CDR3 regions from RNA transcripts. With the HTBI primer set, the TCR CDR3 went through a first round of RT-PCR. TCRdb fed the multiplex PCR reads into MiXCR, producing one record per CDR3 protein. The sample carries hundreds of thousands of distinct CDR3 sequences, about 45% recorded once. Sequencing input: peripheral blood or thyroid tissue (not recorded which). The origin of the receptors is an adult man with Graves' disease, either hyperthyroidism or ophthalmopathy (not recorded which).

The genes are TRBV29-1 and TRBJ1-1; D may be TRBD1 (5 bases). The germline CDR1 and CDR2 sequences are SQVTM and ANQGSEA. This CDR3 region has 10 residues. V was pared by 4 bases and J by 10 bases, with 10 bases between. In DNA form, the CDR3 reads TGCAGCGTTGGTTCCGGGACAGCTTTCTTT. It specifies CSVGSGTAFF.

This clonotype was seen only a few times. The J gene is TRBJ1-5, the V gene TRBV7-9; D remains ambiguous. This CDR3 spans 14 amino acids. Trimming pared 4 bases from V and 2 bases from J, leaving 9 bases between. In germline, CDR1 is SEHNR, CDR2 FQNEAQ (reference sequence). CDR3 sequence: CASSSDEGNQPQHF. The CDR3 coding sequence is TGTGCCAGCAGCTCAGACGAGGGCAATCAGCCCCAGCATTTT. The variable domain in full, completed from reference TRBV7-9 and TRBJ1-5, reads DTGVSQNPRHKITKRGQNVTFRCDPISEHNRLYWYRQTLGQGPEFLTYFQNEAQLEKSRLLSDRFSAERPKGSFSTLEIQRTEQGDSAMYLCASSSDEGNQPQHFGDGTRLSIL.

This clonotype was seen ten or more times. The chain uses TRBV2 and TRBJ1-1; TRBD1 might be the D (5 bases). Looked up from germline, CDR1 is SNHLY and CDR2 is FYNNEI. V was pared by 6 bases and J by 5 bases, with 13 bases between. The CDR3 is 13 residues long. This chain's CDR3 is CASRYGGGTEAFF. In DNA form, the CDR3 reads TGTGCCAGCAGGTATGGGGGAGGGACTGAAGCTTTCTTT.

This sequence joins TRBV29-1 and TRBJ1-1; weak D call: TRBD1 (5 bases). Trimming shortened V by 6 bases and J by 5 bases, and 19 bases separated the two germline ends. CDR1 and CDR2 (germline): SQVTM, ANQGSEA. This CDR3 has 14 residues. CDR3 in DNA: TGCAGCGTGGGGTCCTCAGGGAGGTTAACTGAAGCTTTCTTT. It encodes CSVGSSGRLTEAFF.

There are many counts of this clonotype. V and J are TRBV25-1 and TRBJ2-5; 10 bases line up with TRBD2. Losses at the gene ends were 3 bases for V and 5 bases for J; bases not matched to a gene: 6. This CDR3 has 15 amino acids. The germline V gene has CDR1 MGHDK and CDR2 SYGVNS. The CDR3 region has the DNA TGTGCCAGCAGTGACCCTAGCGGGAGTTATGAGACCCAGTACTTC. Translating gives CASSDPSGSYETQYF. Complete variable domain (other parts from reference TRBV25-1 and TRBJ2-5): EADIYQTPRYLVIGTGKKITLECSQTMGHDKMYWYQQDPGMELHLIHYSYGVNSTEKGDLSSESTVSRIRTEHFPLTLESARPSHTSQYLCASSDPSGSYETQYFGPGTRLLVL.

This clonotype has a count of ten or more. The chain combines TRBV12-3 or TRBV12-4 with TRBJ1-1, with no clear D. Trimming took 2 bases from V and 8 from J, leaving 6 bases between them. This CDR3 has 11 residues. DNA of the CDR3: TGTGCCAGCAGTTTATCTGGGGAAGCTTTCTTT. This gives the protein CASSLSGEAFF.

The chain recombines TRBV7-2 with TRBJ1-4; 7 bases align to TRBD1. The V and J ends lost 5 bases and 2 bases, in that order; junction bases with no gene match: 14. The CDR3 has 18 amino acids. In germline, CDR1 is SGHTA, CDR2 FQGNSA. The CDR3 DNA sequence: TGTGCCAGCAGCCCCGAGATACGTCGACAGGGTACTAATGAAAAACTGTTTTTT. Its protein is CASSPEIRRQGTNEKLFF.

The chain joins TRBV24-1 to TRBJ2-7; possible D gene TRBD2, 6 bases. There are 14 residues in the CDR3. CDR1 is KGHDR, CDR2 SFDVKD, per germline. Here the CDR3 reads CVTSVDQGGYEQYF. CDR3 DNA sequence: TGTGTCACTAGTGTTGACCAGGGAGGCTACGAGCAGTACTTC.

This clonotype was seen many times. CDR3 region: CSVRAGGYEQYF. The CDR3 coding sequence is TGCAGCGTTAGGGCAGGAGGTTACGAGCAGTACTTC. This rearrangement joins TRBV29-1 to TRBJ2-7; a weak D match, TRBD2 (5 bases). Germline V gene lookup returns CDR1 SQVTM and CDR2 ANQGSEA. The CDR3 spans 12 residues. V dropped 5 bases and J dropped 4 bases, with 12 bases sitting between them.

This clonotype has only one observation. The chain joins TRBV2 to TRBJ1-2, with TRBD1 as a possible D gene (5 bases). Germline assignment: CDR1 SNHLY and CDR2 FYNNEI. The germline V and J ends were trimmed by 8 bases and 2 bases, with 12 bases remaining between them. This CDR3 spans 13 amino acids. The CDR3 spells CASAEDNNYGYTF. The CDR3 DNA reads TGTGCCAGCGCTGAGGACAACAACTATGGCTACACCTTC.

This clonotype was found many times. The rearrangement links TRBV15 to TRBJ2-5; the D is unclear. Germline V gene data show CDR1 as LNHNV and CDR2 as YYDKDF (reference sequence). V was cut by 3 bases and J by 5 bases, with 7 bases left in between. CDR3 length: 12 amino acids. CDR3 bases: TGTGCCACCAGCAGGCGTGGGGAGACCCAGTACTTC. It codes for CATSRRGETQYF.

This clonotype occurred many times. V is TRBV6-5 and J is TRBJ1-5; 8 bases line up with TRBD1. CDR1 and CDR2 from the germline V gene are MNHEY and SVGAGI. V gave up 2 bases and J gave up 7 bases; unmatched junction bases: 1. The CDR3 runs 13 residues. The CDR3 reads CASSYDRGQPQHF. CDR3 bases: TGTGCCAGCAGTTACGACAGGGGACAGCCCCAGCATTTT.

Points on this clonotype: This could be a read error, since a much larger clone is one nucleotide away. This CDR3 is CASSLRALPTEAFF. CDR3 nucleotides: TGTGCCAGCAGCTTAAGAGCCCTCCCTACTGAAGCTTTCTTT. The chain is built from TRBV7-8 and TRBJ1-1, with no clear D. Trimming took 2 bases from V and 5 from J, leaving 12 bases between them. Germline lookup yields CDR1 SGHVS and CDR2 FQNEAQ. The CDR3 runs 14 residues.

This clonotype was found once. V and J are TRBV29-1 and TRBJ1-2; 9 nucleotides agree with TRBD1. V was pared by 8 bases and J by 7 bases, with 11 bases of the junction left unmatched. The CDR3 is 13 residues long. Germline loops: CDR1 SQVTM, CDR2 ANQGSEA. CDR3 region: CSSPGTGTSGYTF. The CDR3 region has the DNA TGCAGCAGCCCAGGGACAGGGACGAGTGGCTACACCTTC.

Comment on this clonotype: This may stem from a read error, because a much larger clone lies one nucleotide away. The rearrangement uses TRBV10-3 and TRBJ1-6, with D hard to call. The length of the CDR3 is 13 residues. Germline-derived CDR1 and CDR2 are ENHRY and SYGVKD. The V gene lost 3 bases and the J gene lost 13 bases, with 13 bases spanning the gap. The CDR3 sequence is CAISEERDHPLHF. CDR3 nucleotides: TGTGCCATCAGTGAAGAGAGGGATCACCCCCTCCACTTT.

V and J are TRBV6-6 and TRBJ1-2, with TRBD1 as a possible D gene (6 bases). V gave up 4 bases and J gave up 7 bases, with 13 bases separating them. Per germline, CDR1 MNHNY and CDR2 SVGAGI (reference sequence). The length of the CDR3 is 13 residues. CDR3 amino acids: CASSLRGGAGYTF. The CDR3 DNA reads TGTGCCAGCAGTTTGAGGGGGGGAGCTGGCTACACCTTC.

V is TRBV7-9 and J is TRBJ1-4; D uncertain. Germline loops: CDR1 SEHNR, CDR2 FQNEAQ (reference sequence). V gave up 9 bases and J gave up 8 bases, with 10 bases separating them. The CDR3 consists of 11 residues. The chain's CDR3 is CASSIDEKLFF. CDR3 DNA sequence: TGTGCCAGTAGTATCGACGAAAAACTGTTTTTT.

V usage is TRBV2 and J usage is TRBJ2-6; maybe TRBD1 (5 bases). This CDR3 has 14 residues. CDR1 is SNHLY and CDR2 is FYNNEI in the germline V gene. V was trimmed by 4 bases and J by 4 bases, leaving 8 bases between them. The CDR3 sequence: CASSGGEGANVLTF. The DNA of the CDR3 is TGTGCCAGCAGTGGGGGCGAAGGGGCCAACGTCCTGACTTTC.

This clonotype has only a few counts. This chain uses TRBV20-1 with TRBJ2-7; D might be TRBD1 (6 bases). This CDR3 is built from 12 residues. Germline CDR1 DFQATT, CDR2 SNEGSKA (reference sequence). V lost 4 bases to trimming and J lost 5 bases, with 12 bases between them. CDR3 sequence reads: CSAIQGTDEQYF. DNA of the CDR3: TGCAGTGCTATACAGGGAACGGACGAGCAGTACTTC.

This clonotype was seen ten or more times. The CDR3 sequence: CASRGVDYGYTF. The CDR3 region has the DNA TGTGCCAGTAGAGGGGTAGACTATGGCTACACCTTC. The V and J genes are TRBV19 and TRBJ1-2; weak D call: TRBD1 (5 bases). CDR1 is LNHDA and CDR2 is SQIVND in the germline V gene (reference sequence). The CDR3 has 12 residues. Trimming left V 6 bases short and J 3 bases short, with 8 bases between. Complete variable domain (other parts from reference TRBV19 and TRBJ1-2): DGGITQSPKYLFRKEGQNVTLSCEQNLNHDAMYWYRQDPGQGLRLIYYSQIVNDFQKGDIAEGYSVSREKKESFPLTVTSAQKNPTAFYLCASRGVDYGYTFGSGTRLTVV.

As to this clonotype: The junction departs from germline at one end; a sequencing error may be responsible. The chain carries TRBV25-1 and TRBJ1-6; 7 nucleotides align to TRBD1. This CDR3 region has 16 residues. CDR1 and CDR2 from the germline V gene are MGHDK and SYGVNS. The CDR3 sequence is CASTEISGQNNSPLHF. DNA of the CDR3: TGTGCCAGCACTGAAATATCGGGACAGAATAATTCACCCCTCCACTTT.

This clonotype was picked up many times. The V call is TRBV6-5, the J call TRBJ1-1; D perhaps matches TRBD1 (5 bases). This CDR3 contains 12 residues. Trimming left V 8 bases short and J 11 bases short, with 18 bases between. The germline V gene has CDR1 MNHEY and CDR2 SVGAGI. CDR3 sequence reads: CASGTDTLRAFF. DNA of the CDR3: TGTGCCAGCGGGACGGATACACTGAGGGCTTTCTTT.

This clonotype showed up many times. The chain is built from TRBV24-1 and TRBJ1-5; 7 positions agree with TRBD1. CDR3 length: 16 amino acids. Losses at the gene ends were 2 bases for V and 4 bases for J; bases not matched to a gene: 7. Germline CDR1 KGHDR, CDR2 SFDVKD. In DNA form, the CDR3 reads TGTGCCACCAGTGATTCAACGGGACAGCGAAATCAGCCCCAGCATTTT. The encoded protein is CATSDSTGQRNQPQHF.